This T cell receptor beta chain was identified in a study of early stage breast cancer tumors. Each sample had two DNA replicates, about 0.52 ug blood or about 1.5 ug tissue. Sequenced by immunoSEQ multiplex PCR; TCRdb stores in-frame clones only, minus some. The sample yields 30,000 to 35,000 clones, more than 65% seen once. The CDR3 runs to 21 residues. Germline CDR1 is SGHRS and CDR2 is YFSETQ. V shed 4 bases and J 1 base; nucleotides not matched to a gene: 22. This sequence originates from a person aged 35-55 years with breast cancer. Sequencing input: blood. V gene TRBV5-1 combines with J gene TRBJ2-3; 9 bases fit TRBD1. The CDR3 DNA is TGCGCCAGCAGCCCAGGCATCGGCGGGACAGGGCTAGGATTCGGCACAGATACGCAGTATTTT. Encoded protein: CASSPGIGGTGLGFGTDTQYF.